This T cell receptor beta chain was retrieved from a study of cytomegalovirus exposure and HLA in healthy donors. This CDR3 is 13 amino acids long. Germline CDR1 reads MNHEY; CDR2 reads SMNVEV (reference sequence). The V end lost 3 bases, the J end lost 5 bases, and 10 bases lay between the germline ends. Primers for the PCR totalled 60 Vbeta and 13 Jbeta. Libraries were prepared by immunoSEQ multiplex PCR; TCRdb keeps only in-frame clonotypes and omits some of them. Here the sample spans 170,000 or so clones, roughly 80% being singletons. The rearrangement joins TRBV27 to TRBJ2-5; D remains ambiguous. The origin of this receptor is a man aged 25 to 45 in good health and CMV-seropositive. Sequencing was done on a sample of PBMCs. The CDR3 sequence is CASSFASHETQYF. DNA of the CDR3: TGTGCCAGCAGTTTTGCTAGTCACGAGACCCAGTACTTC.